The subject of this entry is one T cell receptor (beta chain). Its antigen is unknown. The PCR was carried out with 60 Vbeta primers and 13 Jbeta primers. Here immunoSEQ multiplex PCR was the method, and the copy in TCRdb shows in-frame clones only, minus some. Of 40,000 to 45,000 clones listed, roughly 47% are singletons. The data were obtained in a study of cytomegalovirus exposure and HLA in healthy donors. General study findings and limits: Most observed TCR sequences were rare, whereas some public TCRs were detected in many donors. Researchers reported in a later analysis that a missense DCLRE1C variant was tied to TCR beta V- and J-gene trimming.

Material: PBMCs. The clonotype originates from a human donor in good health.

The CDR3 reads CASSPLLAGGPRSTDTQYF. The CDR3 region has the DNA TGTGCCAGCAGCCCCCTTCTGGCAGGGGGCCCTCGAAGCACAGATACGCAGTATTTT. V and J are TRBV7-8 and TRBJ2-3; 8 bases align to TRBD1. Trimming took 5 bases from V and 0 from J; bases not matched to a gene: 16. This CDR3 spans 19 amino acids. Per germline, CDR1 SGHVS and CDR2 FQNEAQ.